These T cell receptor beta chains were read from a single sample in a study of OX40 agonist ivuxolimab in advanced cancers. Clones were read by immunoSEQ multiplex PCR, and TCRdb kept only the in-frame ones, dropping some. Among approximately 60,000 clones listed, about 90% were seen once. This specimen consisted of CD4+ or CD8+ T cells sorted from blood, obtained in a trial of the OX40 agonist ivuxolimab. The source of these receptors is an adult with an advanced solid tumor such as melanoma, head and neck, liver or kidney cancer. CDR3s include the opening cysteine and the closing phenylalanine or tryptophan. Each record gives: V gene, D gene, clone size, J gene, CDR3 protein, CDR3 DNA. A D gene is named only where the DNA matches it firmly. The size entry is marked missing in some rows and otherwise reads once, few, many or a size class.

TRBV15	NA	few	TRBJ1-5	CATSSQDQPQHF	TGTGCCACCAGCAGCCAGGATCAGCCCCAGCATTTT
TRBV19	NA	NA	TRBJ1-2	CASSITLRGDYGYTF	TGTGCCAGTAGTATTACCCTCCGGGGTGACTATGGCTACACCTTC
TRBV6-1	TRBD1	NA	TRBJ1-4	CAGQGSTNEKLFF	TGTGCCGGACAGGGTTCAACTAATGAAAAACTGTTTTTT
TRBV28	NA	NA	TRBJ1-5	CASMRTTSGNQPQHF	TGTGCCAGCATGAGGACGACCTCGGGCAATCAGCCCCAGCATTTT
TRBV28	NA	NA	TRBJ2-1	CASSLTGQGDEQFF	TGTGCCAGCAGTCTTACGGGCCAAGGTGATGAGCAGTTCTTC
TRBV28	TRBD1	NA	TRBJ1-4	CASSSGGRNEKLFF	TGTGCCAGCAGTTCAGGGGGTCGTAATGAAAAACTGTTTTTT
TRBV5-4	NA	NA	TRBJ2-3	CASSLALRDTQYF	TGTGCCAGCAGCTTGGCGTTAAGAGATACGCAGTATTTT
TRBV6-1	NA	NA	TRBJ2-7	CASTATQTTYEQYF	TGTGCCAGCACTGCGACACAGACTACCTACGAGCAGTACTTC
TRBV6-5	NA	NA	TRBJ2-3	CASSYLASQYF	TGTGCCAGCAGTTACCTTGCTTCCCAGTATTTT
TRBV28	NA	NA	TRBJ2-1	CASTPYRVGEQFF	TGTGCCAGCACCCCGTACAGGGTCGGGGAGCAGTTCTTC
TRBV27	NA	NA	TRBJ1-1	CASSSLEATEAFF	TGTGCCAGCAGTTCCCTCGAAGCCACTGAAGCTTTCTTT
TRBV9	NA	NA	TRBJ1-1	CASSGHSNTEAFF	TGTGCCAGCAGCGGACACTCGAACACTGAAGCTTTCTTT
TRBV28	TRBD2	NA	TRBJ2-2	CASSYDRLAGNTGELFF	TGTGCCAGCTCATATGACAGACTAGCGGGAAACACCGGGGAGCTGTTTTTT
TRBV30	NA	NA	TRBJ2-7	CAWSAGTGSGYEQYF	TGTGCCTGGAGTGCCGGGACTGGAAGTGGTTACGAGCAGTACTTC
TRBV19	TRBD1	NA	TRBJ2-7	CASSLPGQGNYEQYF	TGTGCCAGTAGTCTGCCGGGACAGGGAAACTACGAGCAGTACTTC
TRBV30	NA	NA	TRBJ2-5	CAWSVLAGPPETQYF	TGTGCCTGGAGTGTATTGGCAGGGCCCCCAGAGACCCAGTACTTC
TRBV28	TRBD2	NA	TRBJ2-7	CASSFSGRAYEQYF	TGTGCCAGCAGTTTTAGCGGGAGGGCCTACGAGCAGTACTTC
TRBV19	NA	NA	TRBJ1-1	CASSVDTNTEAFF	TGTGCCAGTAGTGTGGACACTAACACTGAAGCTTTCTTT
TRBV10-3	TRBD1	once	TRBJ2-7	CAISEGVQGAREQYF	TGTGCCATCAGTGAGGGGGTACAGGGGGCGCGGGAGCAGTACTTC
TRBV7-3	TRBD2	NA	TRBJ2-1	CASSWTSGSTNEQFF	TGTGCCAGCAGCTGGACTAGCGGGAGTACCAATGAGCAGTTCTTC
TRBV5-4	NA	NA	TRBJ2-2	CASSLDSYTGELFF	TGTGCCAGCAGCTTGGACTCCTACACCGGGGAGCTGTTTTTT
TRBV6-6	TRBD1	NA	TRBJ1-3	CASSGTASSGNTIYF	TGTGCCAGCAGCGGGACAGCCTCCTCTGGAAACACCATATATTTT
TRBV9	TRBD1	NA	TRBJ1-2	CASSDRGRGYTF	TGTGCCAGCAGCGACAGGGGACGTGGCTACACCTTC
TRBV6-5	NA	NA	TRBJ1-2	CASSYGGFANYGYTF	TGTGCCAGCAGTTACGGAGGATTTGCTAACTATGGCTACACCTTC
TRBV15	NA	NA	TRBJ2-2	CATSGGSNTGELFF	TGTGCCACCAGCGGGGGGTCGAACACCGGGGAGCTGTTTTTT
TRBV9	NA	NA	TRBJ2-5	CASSHSSWDFKETQYF	TGTGCCAGCAGCCATTCAAGTTGGGACTTCAAAGAGACCCAGTACTTC
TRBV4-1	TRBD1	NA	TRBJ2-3	CASSQEGTGADTQYF	TGCGCCAGCAGCCAAGAAGGGACAGGGGCCGATACGCAGTATTTT
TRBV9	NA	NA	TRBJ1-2	CASSVGSEGNYGYTF	TGTGCCAGCAGCGTAGGAAGCGAGGGGAACTATGGCTACACCTTC